This TCR beta chain originates from a study of blood T cell repertoires in COVID-19 (dated by TCRdb to the early 2020s). Background on the whole study: Samples covering the acute and convalescent phases of COVID-19 were provided by collaborators in the United States, Italy and Spain. Where HLA class I and class II types were available, the types were taken from metadata supplied by the sample provider, not from assay-based typing. The dataset comprised deeply sampled blood TCRbeta repertoires from subjects exposed to, actively infected with, or recovered from COVID-19. Samples came from the ongoing ImmuneRACE study (first 160 participants) plus 1,254 subjects from 6 global collaborators. A freely available public database, intended as a resource for researchers studying the immune response to SARS-CoV-2, is where the repertoires were released. The prospective study material was composed of cDNA or gDNA derived from T cells, B-cell-depleted T cells, or PBMCs. Sample metadata almost always included a de-identified subject ID, COVID-19 status, age in years and sex.

Results the study describes overall, beyond this receptor: The quantity of clinical and demographic metadata differed by source and by participant and was supplied without curation.

As concerns this clone: The antigen it recognizes is unknown. There are no base qualities to consult, and no much larger clone falls within one base.

TCRbeta CDR3 regions were amplified from genomic DNA by means of the immunoSEQ Assay, a bias-controlled multiplex PCR. In the original analysis: The number of nucleated cells in each sample was estimated from the amplification of reference gene primers within the assay. Sequence reads were collapsed and filtered to measure the absolute abundance of every unique TCRbeta CDR3 rearrangement. For each sample, productive Simpson clonality was calculated by taking the square root of Simpson's diversity index across productive rearrangements. TCRdb limited this immuneACCESS table to in-frame rearrangements with V and J called. A share of clones is missing; checked studies link under half to unresolved V genes, and the rest is unexplained. Clonal size and the V and J genes are those of that table, whereas D and trimming came from the DNA. This sample lists roughly 110,000 clones; 70% to 75% were detected once. Roughly 0.9% of the sample goes to the ten largest clones.

The germline V gene (reference sequence) supplies CDR1 LGHDT and CDR2 YNNKEL. The CDR3 sequence holds 13 residues, the cysteine and phenylalanine included. Only the CDR3 region is kept as DNA, spanning 39 bases read in frame from base 1. V drops 5 bases and J drops 7 bases, leaving 12 bases in between. The collaborating institutions used their own protocols to collect whole blood in K2EDTA tubes. Collaborator samples were shipped for TCRbeta analysis as frozen whole blood, isolated PBMCs, or DNA extracted from either sample type. Sequenced material: peripheral blood. The receptor chain draws on TRBV3-1 (or the pseudogene TRBV3-2) and TRBJ1-5, with the D gene not confidently named. The receptor was isolated from a human donor with acute or convalescent COVID-19. The donor label of this sample is uncertain. The DNA reads as follows: TGTGCCAGCAGCGCGAGGGAATCGCAGCCCCAGCATTTT. It translates as CASSARESQPQHF.